This entry is about one T cell receptor (beta chain). This entry comes from a study of blood T cell repertoires in COVID-19. Methods used by the authors: Amplifying reference gene primers gave estimates of nucleated cell counts. Using immunoSEQ multiplex PCR, the repertoire was profiled, and TCRdb retains in-frame clones only, with some absent. Clone size and V and J calls were adopted from that table, with D and trimming inferred from the DNA. The sample lists some 110,000 clones; roughly 80% were seen once. The CDR3 has 13 amino acids. Germline V CDR1 and CDR2: LNHDA, SQIVND (reference sequence). V lost 5 bases to trimming and J lost 9 bases; unmatched junction nucleotides: 4.

Sequencing was done on a sample of peripheral blood. V gene TRBV19 combines with J gene TRBJ2-1; 10 positions agree with TRBD1. The sequence was obtained from a woman in her seventies with acute or convalescent COVID-19. CDR3 in DNA: TGTGCCAGTAGTTCCGGACAGGGGGGTGAGCAGTTCTTC. Its protein product is CASSSGQGGEQFF.